The source of this T cell receptor beta chain is a study of blood T cell repertoires in COVID-19. Whole-study context: COVID-19 samples, acute and convalescent, were from the United States, Italy and Spain.

Per the original methods: Estimated nucleated cell counts came from reference gene primer amplification. Profiling relied on immunoSEQ multiplex PCR, and the TCRdb table lists in-frame clones only, not all of them. Clone size and V and J calls were adopted from that table, with D and trimming inferred from the DNA. The data contain hundreds of thousands of clones, 84% of them singletons. From germline, CDR1 is MGHRA and CDR2 YSYEKL. Unmatched junction bases numbered 6, after V lost 4 bases and J lost 3 bases. The CDR3 length is 16 residues. Input material: peripheral blood. This chain uses TRBV4-1 with TRBJ2-5, with 12 bases identical to TRBD2. The sequence came from a human donor in a cohort sampled during active COVID-19. Written as DNA, the CDR3 is TGCGCCAGCAGCCTAAGACTAGCGGGGGTGAAAGAGACCCAGTACTTC. It yields the protein CASSLRLAGVKETQYF.